A selection of T cell receptor beta chains follows, all from one sample in a study of tumor-infiltrating lymphocytes in primary liver carcinoma. TCRdb reprocessed the multiplex PCR reads via MiXCR and lists one record per CDR3 protein. The sample lists hundreds of thousands of distinct CDR3 sequences, less than 75% occurring once. Sequenced material: peripheral blood. The receptors shown here come from a middle-aged man with primary liver carcinoma and hepatitis B virus infection. Both conserved end residues are part of each CDR3. D genes are given only for firm matches. The listing skips clone size in some rows; elsewhere it reads once, few, many or a size class.

>.|TRBV5-1|TRBJ2-2|TRBD1
TGCGCCAGCAGCTTGGGACAGGGCCCCGGGGAGCTGTTTTTT
CASSLGQGPGELFF
>.|TRBV6-1|TRBJ1-1|.
TGTGCCAGCAGCTCAACATCTGCAGCGGCTTTCTTT
CASSSTSAAAFF
>few|TRBV6-5|TRBJ2-3|.
TGTGCCAGCAGTTCAGGGTTTTCGGATACGCAGTATTTT
CASSSGFSDTQYF
>many|TRBV29-1|TRBJ2-1|.
TGCAGCCTAGCCTTAGGGCTGGCCTACAATGAGCAGTTCTTC
CSLALGLAYNEQFF
>.|TRBV6-6|TRBJ2-7|.
TGTGCCAGCAGTTACTCGAATGGGGGCGAGCAGTACTTC
CASSYSNGGEQYF
>.|TRBV10-3|TRBJ2-3|TRBD1
TGTGCCATCAGGAGAGAGACAGGGGTTAACACAGATACGCAGTATTTT
CAIRRETGVNTDTQYF
>many|TRBV14|TRBJ2-5|.
TGTGCCAGCAGCCAGTGGTCGACCCAGTACTTC
CASSQWSTQYF
>once|TRBV7-9|TRBJ1-4|.
TGTGCCAGCAGCCACGCCTTGCCATGGGAAAAACTGTTTTTT
CASSHALPWEKLFF
>.|TRBV29-1|TRBJ2-3|.
TGCAGCGCCGAACCTCCCCCCAACACAGATATGCAGTATTTT
CSAEPPPNTDMQYF
>few|TRBV10-2|TRBJ2-5|.
TGCGCCAGCAGTGAGGTCAGGGCCCCAGAGACCCGGTACTTC
CASSEVRAPETRYF
>.|TRBV4-1|TRBJ2-4|TRBD2
TGCGTCAGCAGCCACGGGGGAGGGAAAAACATTCAGTACTTC
CVSSHGGGKNIQYF
>many|TRBV29-1|TRBJ1-5|.
TGCAGCGTCGCTGCGGGCGGGGTTCATCAGCCCCAGCATTTT
CSVAAGGVHQPQHF
>.|TRBV7-9|TRBJ2-1|.
TGTGCCAGCAGGCGGCAGGGCTTAAACAGTGAGCAGTTCTTC
CASRRQGLNSEQFF
>.|TRBV11-1|TRBJ2-6|.
TGTGCCAGCAACCTAGGTTCCTCTGGGGCCAACGTCCTGACTTTC
CASNLGSSGANVLTF
>.|TRBV28|TRBJ2-3|.
TGTGCCAGCAGTTTAGGGGCCCGACGGAAGACAGATACGCAGTATTTT
CASSLGARRKTDTQYF
>.|TRBV11-2|TRBJ1-1|.
TGTGCCAGTAGGCTATCATACGGGGTGGAAGCTTTCTTT
CASRLSYGVEAFF
>few|TRBV5-4|TRBJ2-2|TRBD1
TGTGCCAGCAGAAAGGGGACAGAGACTGGGGAGTTGTTTTTT
CASRKGTETGELFF
>.|TRBV12-3/TRBV12-4|TRBJ2-5|TRBD2
TGTGCCAGCAGTACCGGGACTAGCGGGAGGGCCGATCAAGAGACCCAGTACTTC
CASSTGTSGRADQETQYF
>.|TRBV2|TRBJ2-1|TRBD2
TGTGCCAGGAATAGCGGGAGGGGAGAGCAGTTCTTC
CARNSGRGEQFF
>many|TRBV6-2/TRBV6-3|TRBJ2-7|.
TGTGCCAGCAGTTACCAGGGCCACGAGCAGTACTTC
CASSYQGHEQYF
>.|TRBV5-1|TRBJ2-2|.
TGCGCCAGCAGCTTGCAGGCTCCGGAGAACACCGGGGAGCTGTTTTTT
CASSLQAPENTGELFF
>.|TRBV11-2|TRBJ2-2|.
TGTGCCAGCAACTTACGACAGACCGGGGAGCTATTTTTT
CASNLRQTGELFF
>.|TRBV6-5|TRBJ1-5|.
TGTGCCAGCAGTTACTCTTGGGGGGGCAACAGTCAGCCCCTGCATTTT
CASSYSWGGNSQPLHF
>.|TRBV5-8|TRBJ1-1|.
TGTGCCAGCAGCTACCGCCGGGTCTCGAACGCTGAAGCTTTCTTT
CASSYRRVSNAEAFF
>.|TRBV4-2|TRBJ2-3|TRBD2
TGTGTCAGCAGTCGCTCCTCGCCAGGGCTAGCGGGAGGGACAGATACGCAGTATTTT
CVSSRSSPGLAGGTDTQYF
>.|TRBV5-4|TRBJ2-2|TRBD1
TGTGCCAGCAGCAGTGACAGGGGATATACCGGGGAGCTGTTTTTT
CASSSDRGYTGELFF
>.|TRBV11-1|TRBJ2-1|.
TGTGCCAGCACCTCCGGGACATGTTACAATGAGCAGTTCTTT
CASTSGTCYNEQFF
>many|TRBV11-2|TRBJ2-1|TRBD1
TGTGCCAGCAGCTTACTGTCGGGACAGGGGCCCAATGAGCAGTTCTTC
CASSLLSGQGPNEQFF
>.|TRBV29-1|TRBJ1-5|TRBD1
TGCAGCGTTGAGAGGACAGGGGACACAGATACGCAGCATTTT
CSVERTGDTDTQHF
>.|TRBV6-5|TRBJ2-7|.
TGTGCCAGCAGATATAGGGGGGCGTACGAGCAGTACTTC
CASRYRGAYEQYF
>.|TRBV12-3/TRBV12-4|TRBJ2-5|TRBD1
TGTGCCAGCAGTTGTCAGCGGCGGGACAGGGGAAAGACCCAGTACTTC
CASSCQRRDRGKTQYF
>.|TRBV7-3|TRBJ2-1|.
TGTGCCAGCAGCCCGGGGAGGCTAGCGTGGAATGAGCAGTTCTTC
CASSPGRLAWNEQFF
>.|TRBV7-9|TRBJ2-2|.
TGTGCCAGCAGCTTAGTACATGGGGACACCGGGGAGCTGTTTTTT
CASSLVHGDTGELFF
>.|TRBV7-9|TRBJ2-7|.
TGTGCCAGCAACTTCATAGGCCCCGCATACGAGCAGTACTTC
CASNFIGPAYEQYF
>many|TRBV29-1|TRBJ2-3|.
TGCAGCGTTGAGGGGGGTCGCACAGATACGCAGTATTTT
CSVEGGRTDTQYF
>.|TRBV11-1|TRBJ2-3|TRBD1
TGTGCCAGCAGCCTGAGACAGGGGCTCACAGATACGCAGTATTTT
CASSLRQGLTDTQYF
>.|TRBV28|TRBJ1-1|TRBD1
TGTGCCAGCAGTATCGGACAGGGTAGGACTGAAGCTTTCTTT
CASSIGQGRTEAFF
>.|TRBV29-1|TRBJ2-1|.
TGCAACGTTGAACCCATGGGGAATGAGCACTTCTTC
CNVEPMGNEHFF
>medium-sized|TRBV4-2|TRBJ2-5|.
TGTGCCAGCAGCCAAGTGGGGATGCAAGAGACCCAGTACTTC
CASSQVGMQETQYF
>medium-sized|TRBV2|TRBJ1-1|.
TGCGCCAGCAGTGAAGTAGAAAACACTGAAGCTTTCTTT
CASSEVENTEAFF
>many|TRBV4-2|TRBJ1-1|TRBD1
TGTGCCAGCTCGGGACAGGGGGTGAGCACTGAAGCTTTCTTT
CASSGQGVSTEAFF
>.|TRBV6-5|TRBJ2-7|.
TGTGCCAATAGCTTAGGGACCGCGGGACCCTACGAGCAGTACTTC
CANSLGTAGPYEQYF
>many|TRBV6-2/TRBV6-3|TRBJ2-3|.
TGTGCCAGCACGGAAAGCACAGATACGCAGTATTTT
CASTESTDTQYF
>few|TRBV5-5|TRBJ2-1|.
TGTGCCAGCAGCCCCCCGGTGGGGGCTAAGCCGTTCTTC
CASSPPVGAKPFF
>many|TRBV5-6|TRBJ2-7|.
TGTGCCAGCAGCTTGGGTGAGCTTGGGGAGCAGTACTTC
CASSLGELGEQYF
>.|TRBV25-1|TRBJ2-1|.
TGTGCCAGCAGTGAACTGGGGAATGAGCAGTTCTTC
CASSELGNEQFF
>.|TRBV7-9|TRBJ2-2|.
TGTACCAGCAGCGAGGACGGACACACCGGGGAGCTGTTTTTT
CTSSEDGHTGELFF
>.|TRBV7-9|TRBJ2-2|.
TGTGCCAACAGCTTAGTTCTTCAAGGTTGGACCGGGGAGCTGTTTTTT
CANSLVLQGWTGELFF
>many|TRBV5-5|TRBJ2-5|.
TGTGCCAGCAGCTTGGCGGTGCAAGAGACCCAGTACTTC
CASSLAVQETQYF
>few|TRBV11-2|TRBJ2-1|.
TGTGCCAGCAGCTCCATTCGCAGACTAGTCGACAATGAGCAGTTCTTC
CASSSIRRLVDNEQFF
>.|TRBV28|TRBJ2-1|.
TGTGTCAGCAGTTTTTTCCCCGGCAGAGACAATGAGCAGTTCTTC
CVSSFFPGRDNEQFF
>few|TRBV29-1|TRBJ2-7|.
TGCAGCGTTTGTGATACGAGGGGTACCTACGAGCAGTACTTC
CSVCDTRGTYEQYF
>few|TRBV28|TRBJ2-7|.
TGTGCCAGCAGTTTATTCGCTTGGGATGGAGAGCAGTACTTC
CASSLFAWDGEQYF
>.|TRBV20-1|TRBJ2-3|TRBD2
TGCAGTGCTAGAGATTGGACTAGCGGGGGCACAGATACGCAGTATTTT
CSARDWTSGGTDTQYF
>many|TRBV5-6|TRBJ1-5|TRBD1
TGTGCCAGCAGCTCCAGGGGGCGGCACGGCAATCAGCCCCAGCATTTT
CASSSRGRHGNQPQHF